The text below deals with one T cell receptor (beta chain). No antigen is known for it. These data belong to a study of response to subunit inactivated influenza vaccine. From the RT-PCR reads, TCRdb called clonotypes with MiXCR, one entry per CDR3 protein. The sample has about 500,000 distinct CDR3 sequences; approximately 15% are singletons. The study, taken as a whole, reports: The authors suggested that few new T cells are recruited per seasonal influenza vaccination.

The V gene's germline CDR1 is SGHRS and CDR2 YFSETQ. Trimming pared 4 bases from V and 5 bases from J, leaving 19 bases between. CDR3 length: 15 amino acids. The receptor comes from a man in his fifties or sixties who received an inactivated influenza vaccine. The chain joins TRBV5-1 to TRBJ2-7, with D perhaps matching TRBD2 (5 bases). The sample was CD4+ T cells sorted from PBMCs, taken around 25 months after vaccination. CDR3 region: CASSLDGRGSNEQYF. Written as DNA, the CDR3 is TGCGCCAGCAGCCTGGACGGCCGAGGGTCTAACGAGCAGTACTTC. The variable domain in full, completed from reference TRBV5-1 and TRBJ2-7, reads KAGVTQTPRYLIKTRGQQVTLSCSPISGHRSVSWYQQTPGQGLQFLFEYFSETQRNKGNFPGRFSGRQFSNSRSEMNVSTLELGDSALYLCASSLDGRGSNEQYFGPGTRLTVT.